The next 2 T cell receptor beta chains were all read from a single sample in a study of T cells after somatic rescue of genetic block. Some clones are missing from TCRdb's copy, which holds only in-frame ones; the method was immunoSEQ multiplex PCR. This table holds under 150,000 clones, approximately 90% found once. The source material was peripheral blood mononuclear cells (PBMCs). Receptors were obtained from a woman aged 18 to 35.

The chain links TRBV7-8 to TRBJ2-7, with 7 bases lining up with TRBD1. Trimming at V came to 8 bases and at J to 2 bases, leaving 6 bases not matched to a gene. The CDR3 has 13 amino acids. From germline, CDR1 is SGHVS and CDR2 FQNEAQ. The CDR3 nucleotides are TGTGCCAGCTCAAGAGGGGGCGCCTACGAGCAGTACTTC. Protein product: CASSRGGAYEQYF.

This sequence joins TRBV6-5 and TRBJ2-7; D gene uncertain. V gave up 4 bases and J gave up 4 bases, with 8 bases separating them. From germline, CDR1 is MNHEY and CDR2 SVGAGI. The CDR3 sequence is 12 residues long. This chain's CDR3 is CASSLNDYEQYF. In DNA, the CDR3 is TGTGCCAGCAGTTTGAACGATTACGAGCAGTACTTC.